This T cell receptor (beta chain) was observed in a study of cytomegalovirus exposure and HLA in healthy donors. Study background: Genotyping showed around 80% of roughly 400 donors falling in the Caucasian-associated ancestry cluster.

Both 60 Vbeta primers and 13 Jbeta primers went into the PCR. The table came from immunoSEQ multiplex PCR; TCRdb's copy has only in-frame clones and leaves some out. Among roughly 150,000 clones, 70% to 90% were seen once, and the ten largest hold 4% to 4.5%. This clone showed up just a few times. The CDR3 totals 14 residues. With 3 bases clipped from V and 6 bases from J, the junction kept 7 bases outside the gene matches. Looked up from germline, CDR1 is LGHNA and CDR2 is YSLEER. The origin of this receptor is a middle-aged woman in good health and CMV-seropositive. What was sequenced was PBMCs. This rearrangement joins TRBV4-3 to TRBJ1-1; 7 nucleotides match TRBD1. CDR3 sequence: CASSHYGQDAEAFF. In DNA, the CDR3 is TGCGCCAGCAGCCATTACGGACAGGACGCTGAAGCTTTCTTT.